This is a list of T cell receptor beta chains from one sample in a study of T cells in Graves' hyperthyroidism and ophthalmopathy. In TCRdb, the multiplex PCR reads were re-called with MiXCR into one record per CDR3 protein. The sample holds around 690,000 distinct CDR3 sequences; roughly 20% are singletons and the top ten take approximately 30%. Sequencing input: blood. The receptor source for this set is a man between 25 and 39 years old with Graves' ophthalmopathy. Both conserved end residues are part of each CDR3. The D gene is left open where the match is weak. For some rows the clone size is stated as once, few or many, or as a class when expanded; others skip it.

D,J,V,size,DNA,CDR3
-,TRBJ2-1,TRBV7-2,many,TGTGCCAGCAGCTTCGCGCAGGGTGTTAAGAATGAGCAGTTCTTC,CASSFAQGVKNEQFF
-,TRBJ2-2,TRBV28,-,TGTGCCAGTTCAACTGGAGGGAGCACCGGGGAGCTGTTTTTT,CASSTGGSTGELFF
-,TRBJ1-1,TRBV9,-,TGTGCCAGCAGCGGAACAGTCGGGGGCACTGAAGCTTTCTTT,CASSGTVGGTEAFF
TRBD1,TRBJ1-2,TRBV3-1,-,TGTGCCAGCAGCCAACACAGGGGACCGCATGGCTACACCTTC,CASSQHRGPHGYTF
-,TRBJ1-4,TRBV12-5,few,TGTGCTAGTGGTTTGGTACCTTTCGGGCGCGAGGGGGGATGCGAAAAACTGTTTTTT,CASGLVPFGREGGCEKLFF
-,TRBJ2-7,TRBV7-9,few,TGTGCCAGCAGCGACCAGTGGGCAGGAGGGGCTTACGAGCAGTACTTC,CASSDQWAGGAYEQYF
TRBD2,TRBJ2-5,TRBV15,once,TGTGCCACCAGCAGGGTAGCGGGAGTGGAGGAGACCCAGTACTTC,CATSRVAGVEETQYF
TRBD1,TRBJ2-1,TRBV7-2,many,TGTGCCAGCAGTTCTCGACAGGGCCCCGCCTACAATGAGCAGTTCTTC,CASSSRQGPAYNEQFF
TRBD1,TRBJ1-3,TRBV2,few,TGTGCCAGCAGTGACACCGGGACAGAGAATGGAAACACCATATATTTT,CASSDTGTENGNTIYF
-,TRBJ2-3,TRBV7-2,-,TGTGCCAGCAGCCCCGGGCAGACGCCACGTACGCAGTATTTT,CASSPGQTPRTQYF
-,TRBJ2-1,TRBV6-2/TRBV6-3,few,TGTGCCAGCAGCTGGAGACAGGGAGGGGTCAATGAGCAGTTCTTC,CASSWRQGGVNEQFF
TRBD1,TRBJ1-5,TRBV28,many,TGTGCCAGCCGGACAGGGCTTTCCACTGGGCCCCAGCATTTT,CASRTGLSTGPQHF
-,TRBJ1-5,TRBV10-3,-,TGTGCCATCAGTGAAGGGGGACAGCCCCAGCATTTT,CAISEGGQPQHF
TRBD2,TRBJ2-3,TRBV30,few,TGTGCCTGGTGTCCGGGACTAGCGGGAAATACGCAGTATTTT,CAWCPGLAGNTQYF
-,TRBJ2-3,TRBV27,many,TGTGCCAGCAGTTTGGGAGACGGCACAGATACGCAGTATTTT,CASSLGDGTDTQYF
-,TRBJ2-7,TRBV6-5,-,TGTGCCAGCAGTTATATGTCGGGCAACGAGCAGTACTTC,CASSYMSGNEQYF
-,TRBJ1-2,TRBV15,-,TGTGCCACCAGCAGAGACATAGGGTCTTATAGTGGCTACACCTTC,CATSRDIGSYSGYTF
TRBD1,TRBJ1-6,TRBV3-1,-,TGTGCCAGCAGCCAAGCGGGGGACAGGACTAATTCACCCCTCCACTTT,CASSQAGDRTNSPLHF
-,TRBJ1-1,TRBV12-3/TRBV12-4,few,TGTGCCAGCAGGCCCAGGGAAGTCTCTGAAGCTTTCTTT,CASRPREVSEAFF
-,TRBJ2-5,TRBV4-1,-,TGCGCCAGCAGCCAAGTCGCGGTGGGGGAGACCCAGTACTTC,CASSQVAVGETQYF
TRBD1,TRBJ1-5,TRBV28,many,TGTGCCAGCAGCAATTATAGGGACAGGGTTCAGCCCCAGCATTTT,CASSNYRDRVQPQHF
-,TRBJ1-5,TRBV28,few,TGTGCCAGCAGTGACTTTGGGGGTCAGCCCCAGCATTTT,CASSDFGGQPQHF
TRBD1,TRBJ2-7,TRBV6-1,many,TGTGCCAGCAGCCTTACCGTAGCCGGGACAGGGGGTGAGCAGTACTTC,CASSLTVAGTGGEQYF
-,TRBJ1-5,TRBV28,many,TGTGCCAGCGCTCCGGGGTTCAATCAGCCCCAGCATTTT,CASAPGFNQPQHF
TRBD1,TRBJ2-5,TRBV6-1,-,TGTGCCAGCCTCCCGACAGGGGGGTACCAAGAGACCCAGTACTTC,CASLPTGGYQETQYF
-,TRBJ2-7,TRBV7-8,-,TGTGCCAGCAGCTTAGCGGCGGGAAGCGAGCAGTACTTC,CASSLAAGSEQYF
-,TRBJ2-1,TRBV5-1,few,TGCGCCAGCAGCTTGGGGGTACAGTCCGATGAGCAGTTCTTC,CASSLGVQSDEQFF
-,TRBJ1-1,TRBV6-1,many,TGTGCCAGCAGTGAATTGCGGGGCTTAATGAACACTGAAGCTTTCTTT,CASSELRGLMNTEAFF
-,TRBJ1-2,TRBV7-8,many,TGTGCCAGCAGCCCCCCGGTTGAGGTGACGGAAGGCTACACCTTC,CASSPPVEVTEGYTF
TRBD2,TRBJ2-3,TRBV11-2,many,TGTGCCAGCAGCGCGGGAGTAACAGATACGCAGTATTTT,CASSAGVTDTQYF
TRBD2,TRBJ2-7,TRBV20-1,-,TGCAGTGCGGCGGGAGGGCGGAACGAGCAGTACTTC,CSAAGGRNEQYF
-,TRBJ2-7,TRBV7-9,-,TGTGCCAGCAGCTTAGATGGAGGGAGGCCCTACGAGCAGTACTTC,CASSLDGGRPYEQYF
TRBD1,TRBJ2-2,TRBV30,-,TGTGCCTGGAGTACCCGAAGGCAGGGGGCGCGGAGGTGGGACACCGGGGAGCTGTTTTTT,CAWSTRRQGARRWDTGELFF
-,TRBJ1-2,TRBV28,-,TGTGCCAGCACCATGGCCCCTAACTATGGCTACACCTTC,CASTMAPNYGYTF
-,TRBJ2-7,TRBV5-1,many,TGCGCCAGCAGCTCTCTCTATTGGCGGGAACCCTACGAGCAGTACTTC,CASSSLYWREPYEQYF
-,TRBJ2-1,TRBV11-3,few,TGTGCCAGCAGCTTAGACCCCCTGACCAATGAGCAGTTCTTC,CASSLDPLTNEQFF
-,TRBJ2-1,TRBV5-1,-,TGCGCCAGCAGCCCCCCTCGGCGGGGAAACTCCTACAATGAGCAGTTCTTC,CASSPPRRGNSYNEQFF
TRBD1,TRBJ1-1,TRBV28,many,TGTGCCAGCAGACTCCTCTCTGACAGGGGTGAGGGAGCTTTCTTT,CASRLLSDRGEGAFF
-,TRBJ2-3,TRBV24-1,-,TGTGCCACCAGTGGTCCTGCCACAGATACGCAGTATTTT,CATSGPATDTQYF
TRBD1,TRBJ2-1,TRBV7-2,many,TGTGCCAGCAGCCTCCGACAGGGGAGTCAGTTCTTC,CASSLRQGSQFF
TRBD1,TRBJ2-2,TRBV2,few,TGTGCCAGCATTAGCACAGGGGGTAACACCGGGGAGCTGTTTTTT,CASISTGGNTGELFF
TRBD2,TRBJ2-5,TRBV20-1,-,TGCAGTGCTAGAACTCCGGGACTAGCGGGTTCTGGGGAGACCCAGTACTTC,CSARTPGLAGSGETQYF
-,TRBJ2-7,TRBV11-2,many,TGTGCCAGCAGCTTAAGTCCAGATAACGAGCAGTACTTC,CASSLSPDNEQYF
TRBD2,TRBJ2-1,TRBV25-1,many,TGTGCCAGCAGTGCCGGGACTAGCGGGAGGGCGAGCTCCTACAATGAGCAGTTCTTC,CASSAGTSGRASSYNEQFF
TRBD2,TRBJ2-7,TRBV5-1,-,TGCGCCAGCAGCCCAGCCGGGACTAGCATCGAGCAGTACTTC,CASSPAGTSIEQYF
-,TRBJ1-1,TRBV19,few,TGTGCCAGTAGTATAGCGATCGTGGGCACTGAAGCTTTCTTT,CASSIAIVGTEAFF
-,TRBJ2-1,TRBV24-1,few,TGTGCCACCAGTGATTTGGGGTACAATGAGCAGTTCTTC,CATSDLGYNEQFF
-,TRBJ1-2,TRBV30,many,TGTGCCTGGAGTGAGATAGACAGCGTCTATGGCTACACCTTC,CAWSEIDSVYGYTF
-,TRBJ1-1,TRBV3-1,many,TGTGCCAGCAGCCAAGGCCCGACCAGGAAAGCTTTCTTT,CASSQGPTRKAFF
-,TRBJ2-1,TRBV7-2,few,TGTGCCAGCAGTTCCGCGGAGAGCTACAATGAGCAGTTCTTC,CASSSAESYNEQFF
TRBD2,TRBJ2-5,TRBV5-6,-,TGTGCCAGCAGCTCATCGGGACTAGCGGAGTACCAAGAGACCCAGTACTTC,CASSSSGLAEYQETQYF
-,TRBJ2-7,TRBV29-1,many,TGCAGCGTTGAAGGACTATCCGGACAGTCCGAGTACTTC,CSVEGLSGQSEYF
-,TRBJ2-5,TRBV6-1,many,TGTGCCAGCCTTCTCCACTTGGCGGAGACCCAGTACTTC,CASLLHLAETQYF
-,TRBJ2-5,TRBV20-1,few,TGCAGTGCTAGAGAATTGACAGCAGGGCGAGAGACCCAGTACTTC,CSARELTAGRETQYF
-,TRBJ1-5,TRBV7-9,-,TGTGCCAGCAGCTTAGAGGGAGAGATTAGCAATCAGCCCCAGCATTTT,CASSLEGEISNQPQHF